The source of this TCR beta chain is a study of graft-versus-host responses after intestinal transplantation. Generated by immunoSEQ multiplex PCR, the TCRdb table keeps only in-frame clones and is missing some. Among some 14,000 clones, approximately 89% were seen once, and the ten largest hold over 6.5%. This clone appeared a few times. This receptor was taken from a human patient who received an intestinal transplant, so some T cells may come from the graft donor. Sequenced here: bone marrow, sampled just over 120 days after intestinal transplantation.

CDR3 sequence (DNA): TGTGCCAGCAGTGACTCGGGCACCGGGGAGCTGTTTTTT. Translated, it gives CASSDSGTGELFF. The rearrangement links TRBV6-4 to TRBJ2-2; D remains unclear. CDR1 and CDR2 from the germline V gene are MRHNA and SNTAGT. This CDR3 is built from 13 residues. Trimming removed 0 bases from V and 4 bases from J, with 3 bases in between.